A selection of T cell receptor beta chains follows, all from one sample in a study of CD8+CD57+ T cells in acquired aplastic anemia. MiXCR, run by TCRdb on the reads, gives a single entry per CDR3 protein. The table includes roughly 58,000 distinct CDR3 sequences, about 54% detected once. Sequenced: sorted CD4+, CD8+, or CD8+CD57+ T cells (not recorded which) from PBMCs. These receptors all stem from a human donor in good health, serving as a control. Each CDR3 is given with its conserved first and last residue. The D gene is left open where the match is weak. Size tells how often a clone was seen (once, few, many) or the class of an expanded clone, and some rows leave it out.

abundance: .; j_gene: TRBJ2-7; d_gene: TRBD1; v_gene: TRBV29-1; CDR3aa: CSARQGSSYEQYF; CDR3nt: TGCAGCGCAAGACAGGGTAGCTCCTACGAGCAGTACTTC
abundance: .; j_gene: TRBJ2-1; d_gene: TRBD2; v_gene: TRBV24-1; CDR3aa: CATSDSGGARGNEQFF; CDR3nt: TGTGCCACCAGTGATAGCGGGGGGGCTCGGGGCAATGAGCAGTTCTTC
abundance: many; j_gene: TRBJ1-6; d_gene: .; v_gene: TRBV19; CDR3aa: CASIGAYNSPLHF; CDR3nt: TGTGCCAGTATTGGGGCCTATAATTCACCCCTCCACTTT
abundance: .; j_gene: TRBJ1-2; d_gene: TRBD1; v_gene: TRBV6-5; CDR3aa: CASSYSRTGGNYGYTF; CDR3nt: TGTGCCAGCAGTTACTCGCGGACAGGGGGCAACTATGGCTACACCTTC
abundance: .; j_gene: TRBJ1-6; d_gene: .; v_gene: TRBV5-1; CDR3aa: CASSSGVVRVNSPLHF; CDR3nt: TGCGCCAGCAGCTCGGGGGTTGTTCGGGTAAATTCACCCCTCCACTTT
abundance: many; j_gene: TRBJ1-6; d_gene: .; v_gene: TRBV30; CDR3aa: CAWGGREESPLHF; CDR3nt: TGTGCCTGGGGTGGACGGGAGGAATCACCCCTCCACTTT
abundance: .; j_gene: TRBJ2-7; d_gene: TRBD2; v_gene: TRBV2; CDR3aa: CASSTGTSGLYEQYF; CDR3nt: TGTGCCAGCAGTACCGGGACTAGCGGGCTTTACGAGCAGTACTTC
abundance: .; j_gene: TRBJ1-1; d_gene: .; v_gene: TRBV29-1; CDR3aa: CSLGQGGTEAFF; CDR3nt: TGCAGCTTAGGGCAGGGAGGCACTGAAGCTTTCTTT
abundance: .; j_gene: TRBJ2-5; d_gene: TRBD2; v_gene: TRBV20-1; CDR3aa: CSASRPGLAGFQETQYF; CDR3nt: TGCAGTGCTAGCCGACCAGGACTAGCGGGTTTCCAAGAGACCCAGTACTTC
abundance: few; j_gene: TRBJ1-1; d_gene: .; v_gene: TRBV2; CDR3aa: CASSGGYTEAFF; CDR3nt: TGTGCCAGCAGTGGGGGGTACACTGAAGCTTTCTTT
abundance: .; j_gene: TRBJ2-7; d_gene: .; v_gene: TRBV20-1; CDR3aa: CSASSESRRDEQYF; CDR3nt: TGCAGTGCCAGCAGTGAATCGCGGAGGGACGAGCAGTACTTC
abundance: .; j_gene: TRBJ1-2; d_gene: TRBD1; v_gene: TRBV25-1; CDR3aa: CASSDSGQEINYGYTF; CDR3nt: TGTGCCAGCAGTGACTCAGGACAGGAGATTAACTATGGCTACACCTTC
abundance: .; j_gene: TRBJ2-7; d_gene: TRBD1; v_gene: TRBV6-1; CDR3aa: CASNRVATGYEQYF; CDR3nt: TGTGCCAGCAACCGAGTTGCGACAGGGTACGAGCAGTACTTC
abundance: many; j_gene: TRBJ2-2; d_gene: TRBD2; v_gene: TRBV12-3/TRBV12-4; CDR3aa: CASSFSLADTGELFF; CDR3nt: TGTGCCAGCAGTTTTTCGCTAGCGGACACCGGGGAGCTGTTTTTT
abundance: many; j_gene: TRBJ1-1; d_gene: .; v_gene: TRBV6-1; CDR3aa: CASSLPGGVMNTEAFF; CDR3nt: TGTGCCAGCAGTCTCCCGGGGGGTGTAATGAACACTGAAGCTTTCTTT
abundance: .; j_gene: TRBJ1-2; d_gene: .; v_gene: TRBV20-1; CDR3aa: CSARPVGLGYTF; CDR3nt: TGCAGTGCTAGACCAGTGGGGCTGGGCTACACCTTC
abundance: .; j_gene: TRBJ2-1; d_gene: TRBD2; v_gene: TRBV15; CDR3aa: CATSRFLAGEQFF; CDR3nt: TGTGCCACCAGCAGATTCCTAGCGGGGGAGCAGTTCTTC
abundance: many; j_gene: TRBJ2-1; d_gene: TRBD2; v_gene: TRBV18; CDR3aa: CASSPLGLAGLSSYNEQFF; CDR3nt: TGTGCCAGCTCACCACTGGGACTAGCGGGTCTGAGCTCCTACAATGAGCAGTTCTTC